The 12 T cell receptor beta chains in this list originate from one sample, sequenced in a study of shared clonotypes between healthy human individuals (dated by TCRdb to between 2020 and 2021). The library was obtained by the immunoSEQ multiplex PCR assay. The source is immuneACCESS, and TCRdb retained only in-frame sequences with V and J called. Part of the clones is not carried over; for the studies checked, unresolved V genes explain less than half of this, and the remainder is unexplained. A total of fewer than 2.5 million clones appear in this sample, over 85% of them only once. In total, the top ten clones hold around 0.37% of the sample. Sequenced sample: naive CD4+ T cells from PBMCs. Sample cell subset or site, as interpreted from the label and publication: CD45RA+ positively selected. The receptors derive from a man between 18 and 29 years old in good health. Some clones in this sample may be carry-over from other donors' samples.

The rearrangement uses TRBV10-2 and TRBJ2-7, with 7 nucleotides matching TRBD1. The length of the CDR3 is 12 residues. Unmatched junction bases numbered 3, after V lost 8 bases and J lost 2 bases. The germline CDR1 and CDR2 sequences are WSHSY and SAAADI. CDR3 residues: CASGQDPYEQYF. The DNA of the CDR3 is TGCGCCAGCGGACAGGACCCCTACGAGCAGTACTTC.

The chain has TRBV5-1 and TRBJ2-4; TRBD1 matches 8 bases. CDR3 length equals 17 residues. The germline V gene has CDR1 SGHRS and CDR2 YFSETQ. V was pared by 4 bases and J by 1 base, with 10 bases of the junction left unmatched. The CDR3 spells CASSLDLTGAAKNIQYF. DNA of the CDR3: TGCGCCAGCAGCCTAGACCTGACAGGGGCGGCCAAAAACATTCAGTACTTC.

The chain has TRBV18 and TRBJ1-2; D gene unclear. There are 17 residues in the CDR3. Trimming removed 3 bases from V and 3 bases from J, with 20 bases in between. Germline V gene sequence: CDR1 KGHSH, CDR2 LQKENI. The CDR3 spells CASSPSISHEGDYGYTF. The CDR3, as DNA: TGTGCCAGCTCACCGTCCATAAGCCACGAGGGAGACTATGGCTACACCTTC. Full variable domain (rest looked up from reference TRBV18 and TRBJ1-2): NAGVMQNPRHLVRRRGQEARLRCSPMKGHSHVYWYRQLPEEGLKFMVYLQKENIIDESGMPKERFSAEFPKEGPSILRIQQVVRGDSAAYFCASSPSISHEGDYGYTFGSGTRLTVV.

This clone was seen a single time. The chain is built from TRBV5-1 and TRBJ2-1, with D maybe TRBD2 (5 bases). The CDR3 has 16 amino acids. V shed 5 bases and J shed 5 bases, with 20 bases lying between them. In germline, CDR1 is SGHRS, CDR2 YFSETQ. The CDR3 DNA reads TGCGCCAGCAGTCCCCCGGTCGGAGGTTTCAACAATGAGCAGTTCTTC. Amino acids: CASSPPVGGFNNEQFF.

The chain combines TRBV11-2 with TRBJ1-1; D remains ambiguous. V was trimmed by 5 bases and J by 6 bases, leaving 19 bases between them. Germline values: CDR1 SGHAT, CDR2 FQNNGV. The CDR3 runs to 15 residues. The CDR3 region has the DNA TGTGCCAGCAGCCGGGGTCCGAGGGAACGGGCTGAAGCTTTCTTT. This encodes CASSRGPRERAEAFF.

This clone was seen just once. The V gene is TRBV5-4, the J gene TRBJ2-1, with 7 bases lining up with TRBD1. Per the germline V gene, CDR1 is SGHNT and CDR2 is YYREEE (reference sequence). V lost 4 bases and J lost 1; bases outside the gene matches: 5. The CDR3 is 15 amino acids. CDR3 loop: CASSRDRVSYNEQFF. For the CDR3, the DNA is TGTGCCAGCAGCCGTGACAGGGTATCCTACAATGAGCAGTTCTTC.

In this sample, this clone turned up once. The rearrangement uses TRBV5-1 and TRBJ2-2; 8 positions agree with TRBD2. This CDR3 region has 16 residues. Germline V gene sequence: CDR1 SGHRS, CDR2 YFSETQ. The trim removed 2 bases at V and 3 bases at J, leaving 6 bases unmatched. This CDR3 is CASSFESGRDTGELFF. CDR3 DNA sequence: TGCGCCAGCAGCTTTGAGTCCGGGAGGGACACCGGGGAGCTGTTTTTT.

The chain employs TRBV11-2 and TRBJ1-2, with D uncertain. CDR3 length: 13 amino acids. Trimming shortened V by 7 bases and J by 7 bases, and 16 bases separated the two germline ends. CDR1 SGHAT and CDR2 FQNNGV come from the germline V gene. The CDR3: CASNTVPLAGYTF. The CDR3 region has the DNA TGTGCCAGCAATACGGTCCCGCTCGCTGGCTACACCTTC.

This chain joins TRBV2 and TRBJ2-1, with 15 bases identical to TRBD2. Germline CDR1 and CDR2: SNHLY and FYNNEI. This CDR3 contains 16 residues. Losses at the gene ends were 6 bases for V and 3 bases for J; bases not matched to a gene: 3. CDR3: CASRWGLAGGYNEQFF. The CDR3 region has the DNA TGTGCCAGCAGGTGGGGACTAGCGGGAGGCTACAATGAGCAGTTCTTC.

The V and J genes are TRBV7-3 and TRBJ2-3; the match to TRBD2 covers 8 bases. V was clipped by 5 bases and J by 2 bases; unmatched bases: 9. Germline CDR1 SGHTA, CDR2 FQGTGA. The CDR3 length is 16 residues. In DNA form, the CDR3 reads TGTGCCAGCAGCCTTGGACTAGCTCATTACACAGATACGCAGTATTTT. Its translation: CASSLGLAHYTDTQYF.

In DNA form, the CDR3 reads TGCGCCAGCAGCACGGGACTAGCGGGAAACAGTGATACGCAGTATTTT. Translated, it gives CASSTGLAGNSDTQYF. The chain couples TRBV5-1 to TRBJ2-3, with 13 bases that match TRBD2. Germline values: CDR1 SGHRS, CDR2 YFSETQ. Germline trimming cut 4 bases from V and 6 bases from J; bases unmatched to any gene: 8. The CDR3 runs 16 residues.

The chain joins TRBV5-1 to TRBJ1-1; TRBD1 aligns across 9 bases. The V gene's germline CDR1 is SGHRS and CDR2 YFSETQ. The J segment lost 7 bases and the V segment lost 0 bases, leaving 10 bases of the junction unmatched. The CDR3 is made up of 16 amino acids. CDR3 coding DNA: TGCGCCAGCAGCTTGGTGGCCGGGACAGGGCGGAATGAAGCTTTCTTT. Its translation is CASSLVAGTGRNEAFF.